Listed below are T cell receptor beta chains from one sample, sequenced in a study of PD-1 blockade in classical Hodgkin lymphoma. Method: immunoSEQ multiplex PCR; TCRdb's copy keeps in-frame clones and lacks some. The sample lists 7,500 to 8,000 clones; 70% to 90% were seen once. Sample: CD4+ T cells from blood, taken at baseline. These receptors originate from a human donor with classical Hodgkin lymphoma. Both conserved end residues are part of each CDR3. Fields, in order: J gene, clone size, V gene, D gene, CDR3 protein, CDR3 DNA. The D gene is left open where the match is weak. The size of a clone is reported for some rows only, either as once, few or many, or as a class for expanded clones.

j_gene: TRBJ2-6
abundance: few
v_gene: TRBV18
d_gene: -
CDR3aa: CASSPLQGPLSGANVLTF
CDR3nt: TGTGCCAGCTCACCGCTCCAGGGACCCCTCTCTGGGGCCAACGTCCTGACTTTC

j_gene: TRBJ1-3
abundance: few
v_gene: TRBV5-4
d_gene: -
CDR3aa: CASSWTMGNTIYF
CDR3nt: TGTGCCAGCAGCTGGACCATGGGAAACACCATATATTTT

j_gene: TRBJ2-1
abundance: -
v_gene: TRBV7-2
d_gene: TRBD2
CDR3aa: CASLEAFKTGGTRNEQFF
CDR3nt: TGTGCCAGCCTCGAAGCGTTCAAGACGGGAGGGACAAGAAATGAGCAGTTCTTC

j_gene: TRBJ1-6
abundance: -
v_gene: TRBV5-4
d_gene: TRBD1
CDR3aa: CASSPGTGLNSPLHF
CDR3nt: TGTGCCAGCAGCCCCGGGACAGGGCTTAATTCACCCCTCCACTTT

j_gene: TRBJ2-1
abundance: once
v_gene: TRBV5-1
d_gene: -
CDR3aa: CASSLDGRIHSSYNEQFF
CDR3nt: TGCGCCAGCAGCTTGGACGGACGGATCCATAGCTCCTACAATGAGCAGTTCTTC

j_gene: TRBJ2-7
abundance: -
v_gene: TRBV7-2
d_gene: TRBD2
CDR3aa: CASSLMGLAGGSYEQYF
CDR3nt: TGTGCCAGCAGCTTAATGGGACTAGCGGGGGGGTCCTACGAGCAGTACTTC

j_gene: TRBJ2-1
abundance: -
v_gene: TRBV6-4
d_gene: TRBD2
CDR3aa: CASSDSAGGHPEQFF
CDR3nt: TGTGCCAGCAGTGACTCGGCGGGAGGGCACCCTGAGCAGTTCTTC

j_gene: TRBJ2-2
abundance: -
v_gene: TRBV6-6
d_gene: TRBD1
CDR3aa: CASTITGTGAGGELFF
CDR3nt: TGTGCCAGCACCATAACCGGGACAGGGGCAGGCGGGGAGCTGTTTTTT

j_gene: TRBJ2-1
abundance: -
v_gene: TRBV5-1
d_gene: -
CDR3aa: CASSLVPGSNEQFF
CDR3nt: TGCGCCAGCAGCTTGGTCCCGGGAAGCAATGAGCAGTTCTTC

j_gene: TRBJ2-5
abundance: -
v_gene: TRBV11-2
d_gene: TRBD1
CDR3aa: CASSLGTGQETQYF
CDR3nt: TGTGCCAGCAGCTTAGGGACAGGCCAAGAGACCCAGTACTTC

j_gene: TRBJ2-7
abundance: -
v_gene: TRBV29-1
d_gene: -
CDR3aa: CSVIPGTTTYEQYF
CDR3nt: TGCAGCGTCATTCCCGGGACAACCACCTACGAGCAGTACTTC

j_gene: TRBJ2-1
abundance: -
v_gene: TRBV19
d_gene: TRBD1
CDR3aa: CASRTGTGWNEQFF
CDR3nt: TGTGCCAGTAGAACCGGGACAGGGTGGAATGAGCAGTTCTTC

j_gene: TRBJ2-7
abundance: once
v_gene: TRBV2
d_gene: -
CDR3aa: CASSEDSLSYEQYF
CDR3nt: TGTGCCAGCAGTGAAGACTCCCTCTCCTACGAGCAGTACTTC

j_gene: TRBJ1-5
abundance: -
v_gene: TRBV2
d_gene: TRBD1
CDR3aa: CASSALTGVGQPQHF
CDR3nt: TGTGCCAGCAGTGCCTTGACAGGGGTCGGTCAGCCCCAGCATTTT

j_gene: TRBJ1-2
abundance: -
v_gene: TRBV28
d_gene: -
CDR3aa: CASSPGTANYGYTF
CDR3nt: TGTGCCAGCAGCCCCGGGACTGCCAACTATGGCTACACCTTC

j_gene: TRBJ2-1
abundance: -
v_gene: TRBV11-2
d_gene: -
CDR3aa: CASEGFQMPYNEQFF
CDR3nt: TGTGCCTCCGAGGGGTTTCAAATGCCTTACAATGAGCAGTTCTTC

j_gene: TRBJ1-3
abundance: -
v_gene: TRBV9
d_gene: -
CDR3aa: CASSVEHSGNTIYF
CDR3nt: TGTGCCAGCAGCGTAGAGCACTCTGGAAACACCATATATTTT

j_gene: TRBJ2-5
abundance: -
v_gene: TRBV9
d_gene: -
CDR3aa: CASSPRGFLYQETQYF
CDR3nt: TGTGCCAGCAGCCCAAGGGGCTTTCTGTACCAAGAGACCCAGTACTTC

j_gene: TRBJ1-1
abundance: once
v_gene: TRBV5-5
d_gene: TRBD1
CDR3aa: CASSLSLTGGTEAFF
CDR3nt: TGTGCCAGCAGCTTGTCTTTAACAGGGGGCACTGAAGCTTTCTTT

j_gene: TRBJ2-1
abundance: -
v_gene: TRBV11-3
d_gene: TRBD2
CDR3aa: CASSLAVRGGEQFF
CDR3nt: TGTGCCAGCAGCTTAGCCGTGCGGGGGGGTGAGCAGTTCTTC

j_gene: TRBJ1-3
abundance: -
v_gene: TRBV7-9
d_gene: -
CDR3aa: CASSPGGNTIYF
CDR3nt: TGTGCCAGCAGCCCGGGGGGAAACACCATATATTTT

j_gene: TRBJ2-3
abundance: -
v_gene: TRBV5-1
d_gene: -
CDR3aa: CASRRTGTDTQYF
CDR3nt: TGCGCCAGCCGTCGGACAGGCACAGATACGCAGTATTTT

j_gene: TRBJ2-3
abundance: -
v_gene: TRBV10-3
d_gene: -
CDR3aa: CAIREGGLDTQYF
CDR3nt: TGTGCCATCAGAGAGGGAGGTCTAGATACGCAGTATTTT

j_gene: TRBJ2-2
abundance: -
v_gene: TRBV5-4
d_gene: -
CDR3aa: CASSSIAEITNGELFF
CDR3nt: TGTGCCAGCAGCTCCATAGCGGAGATCACGAACGGGGAGCTGTTTTTT

j_gene: TRBJ2-5
abundance: -
v_gene: TRBV7-9
d_gene: TRBD2
CDR3aa: CASSLRVTSGLPGSTQYF
CDR3nt: TGTGCCAGCAGCCTAAGGGTGACTAGCGGCCTCCCAGGTTCGACCCAGTACTTC

j_gene: TRBJ1-2
abundance: few
v_gene: TRBV7-2
d_gene: -
CDR3aa: CASSKQGYGYTF
CDR3nt: TGTGCCAGCAGCAAGCAGGGGTATGGCTACACCTTC

j_gene: TRBJ2-5
abundance: few
v_gene: TRBV5-1
d_gene: TRBD1
CDR3aa: CASSLYRGRQETQYF
CDR3nt: TGCGCCAGCAGCTTGTACAGGGGGAGGCAAGAGACCCAGTACTTC